Listed below are T cell receptor beta chains from one sample, sequenced in a study of Graves' ophthalmopathy and Graves' hyperthyroidism. TCRdb used MiXCR to reprocess the multiplex PCR reads, holding one entry per CDR3 protein. The repertoire holds 450,000 to 600,000 distinct CDR3 sequences, with 39% as singletons. The sample was peripheral blood or thyroid tissue (not recorded which). These receptors were obtained from an adult man with Graves' hyperthyroidism. Each CDR3 is given with its conserved first and last residue. Fields, in order: CDR3 protein, CDR3 DNA, D gene, V gene, J gene, clone size. A D gene is named only where the DNA matches it firmly. Size tells how often a clone was seen (once, few, many) or the class of an expanded clone, and some rows leave it out.

CDR3 protein: CASSLFGSGGDEQYF; CDR3 DNA: TGTGCCAGCAGCTTGTTTGGTTCGGGCGGAGACGAGCAGTACTTC; D gene: .; V gene: TRBV7-9; J gene: TRBJ2-7; clone size: many
CDR3 protein: CASSLLMTGQHEKLFF; CDR3 DNA: TGTGCCAGCAGCCTACTGATGACGGGTCAACATGAAAAACTGTTTTTT; D gene: .; V gene: TRBV7-8; J gene: TRBJ1-4; clone size: many
CDR3 protein: CASSFRIDNSPLHF; CDR3 DNA: TGTGCCAGCAGCTTCCGGATTGATAATTCACCCCTCCACTTT; D gene: .; V gene: TRBV11-1; J gene: TRBJ1-6; clone size: .
CDR3 protein: CASSSLQGVTEAFF; CDR3 DNA: TGTGCCAGCAGCTCCCTACAGGGCGTCACTGAAGCTTTCTTT; D gene: .; V gene: TRBV7-9; J gene: TRBJ1-1; clone size: .
CDR3 protein: CASSQVLIQETQYF; CDR3 DNA: TGCGCCAGCAGCCAAGTCCTGATTCAAGAGACCCAGTACTTC; D gene: .; V gene: TRBV4-1; J gene: TRBJ2-5; clone size: many
CDR3 protein: CASSVAGLYEQYF; CDR3 DNA: TGTGCCAGCAGCGTAGCGGGACTCTACGAGCAGTACTTC; D gene: TRBD2; V gene: TRBV28; J gene: TRBJ2-7; clone size: many
CDR3 protein: CASSILGNTGELFF; CDR3 DNA: TGTGCCAGTAGTATTCTGGGAAACACCGGGGAGCTGTTTTTT; D gene: .; V gene: TRBV19; J gene: TRBJ2-2; clone size: many
CDR3 protein: CASSLDQGLYEQYF; CDR3 DNA: TGTGCCAGCAGCTTAGATCAGGGGCTTTACGAGCAGTACTTC; D gene: .; V gene: TRBV7-8; J gene: TRBJ2-7; clone size: many
CDR3 protein: CASSLRQGTVEQYF; CDR3 DNA: TGTGCCAGCAGCCTGAGACAGGGAACAGTCGAGCAGTACTTC; D gene: TRBD1; V gene: TRBV7-2; J gene: TRBJ2-7; clone size: many
CDR3 protein: CASRGTGARGGYTF; CDR3 DNA: TGTGCCAGCAGGGGTACAGGGGCAAGGGGTGGCTACACCTTC; D gene: TRBD1; V gene: TRBV5-6; J gene: TRBJ1-2; clone size: few
CDR3 protein: CAISSTNYGYTF; CDR3 DNA: TGTGCCATCAGTTCCACTAACTATGGCTACACCTTC; D gene: .; V gene: TRBV10-3; J gene: TRBJ1-2; clone size: .
CDR3 protein: CASREGQGGFYEQYF; CDR3 DNA: TGTGCCAGCAGGGAGGGACAGGGGGGCTTCTACGAGCAGTACTTC; D gene: TRBD1; V gene: TRBV2; J gene: TRBJ2-7; clone size: many
CDR3 protein: CASRPGGLAILYEQYF; CDR3 DNA: TGTGCCAGCAGACCCGGGGGACTAGCGATTCTCTACGAGCAGTACTTC; D gene: TRBD2; V gene: TRBV6-2/TRBV6-3; J gene: TRBJ2-7; clone size: .
CDR3 protein: CAISSVKAGVLRANVLTF; CDR3 DNA: TGTGCCATCAGCTCAGTGAAGGCGGGGGTGCTCCGGGCCAACGTCCTGACTTTC; D gene: TRBD2; V gene: TRBV10-3; J gene: TRBJ2-6; clone size: .
CDR3 protein: CASSVDGSDSQPQHF; CDR3 DNA: TGTGCCAGCAGCGTAGACGGCAGCGACAGTCAGCCCCAGCATTTT; D gene: .; V gene: TRBV9; J gene: TRBJ1-5; clone size: many
CDR3 protein: CASSQGGRGLSYEQYF; CDR3 DNA: TGCGCCAGCAGCCAAGGGGGGAGGGGGCTGTCCTACGAGCAGTACTTC; D gene: .; V gene: TRBV4-1; J gene: TRBJ2-7; clone size: few
CDR3 protein: CAISGQGRGYTF; CDR3 DNA: TGTGCCATCAGTGGACAGGGCCGCGGCTACACCTTC; D gene: TRBD1; V gene: TRBV10-3; J gene: TRBJ1-2; clone size: many
CDR3 protein: CASSSGGGNGYTF; CDR3 DNA: TGTGCCAGCAGTTCAGGGGGGGGAAACGGCTACACCTTC; D gene: TRBD1; V gene: TRBV28; J gene: TRBJ1-2; clone size: many
CDR3 protein: CASSLSGVGSQPQHF; CDR3 DNA: TGTGCCAGCAGTTTATCGGGGGTGGGGAGTCAGCCCCAGCATTTT; D gene: .; V gene: TRBV2; J gene: TRBJ1-5; clone size: .
CDR3 protein: CASSLVQGGAYGYTF; CDR3 DNA: TGTGCCAGCAGCTTAGTCCAAGGGGGGGCGTATGGCTACACCTTC; D gene: .; V gene: TRBV7-8; J gene: TRBJ1-2; clone size: few
CDR3 protein: CASSPKGGTNEKLFF; CDR3 DNA: TGTGCCAGCAGCCCAAAGGGGGGGACTAATGAAAAACTGTTTTTT; D gene: .; V gene: TRBV5-4; J gene: TRBJ1-4; clone size: .
CDR3 protein: CASSLLGTGNTEAFF; CDR3 DNA: TGTGCCAGCAGCTTATTGGGTACGGGGAACACTGAAGCTTTCTTT; D gene: .; V gene: TRBV11-2; J gene: TRBJ1-1; clone size: many
CDR3 protein: CASSLGLAFDEQFF; CDR3 DNA: TGTGCCAGCAGCTTGGGACTAGCGTTCGATGAGCAGTTCTTC; D gene: TRBD2; V gene: TRBV7-9; J gene: TRBJ2-1; clone size: .
CDR3 protein: CASSLWGGSYTEAFF; CDR3 DNA: TGTGCCAGCAGTTTATGGGGCGGTTCATACACTGAAGCTTTCTTT; D gene: .; V gene: TRBV27; J gene: TRBJ1-1; clone size: few
CDR3 protein: CASSKNPGNTIYF; CDR3 DNA: TGTGCCAGCAGTAAAAATCCAGGAAACACCATATATTTT; D gene: .; V gene: TRBV2; J gene: TRBJ1-3; clone size: .